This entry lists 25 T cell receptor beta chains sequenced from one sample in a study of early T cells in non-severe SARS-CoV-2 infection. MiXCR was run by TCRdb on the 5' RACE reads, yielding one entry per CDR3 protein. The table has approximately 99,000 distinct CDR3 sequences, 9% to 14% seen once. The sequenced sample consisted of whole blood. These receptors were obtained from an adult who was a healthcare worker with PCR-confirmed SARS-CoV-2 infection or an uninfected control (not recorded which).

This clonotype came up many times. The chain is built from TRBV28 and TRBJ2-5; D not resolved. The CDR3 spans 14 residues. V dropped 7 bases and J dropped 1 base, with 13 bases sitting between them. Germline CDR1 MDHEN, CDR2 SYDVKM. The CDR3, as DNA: TGTGCCAGCAACCCGACTCAACTCCAAGAGACCCAGTACTTC. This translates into CASNPTQLQETQYF.

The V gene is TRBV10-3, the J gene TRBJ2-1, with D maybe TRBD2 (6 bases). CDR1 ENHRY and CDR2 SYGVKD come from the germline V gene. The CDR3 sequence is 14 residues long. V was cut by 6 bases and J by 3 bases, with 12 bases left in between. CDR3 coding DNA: TGTGCCATCAGGCGGGACCGGAGCTACAATGAGCAGTTCTTC. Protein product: CAIRRDRSYNEQFF.

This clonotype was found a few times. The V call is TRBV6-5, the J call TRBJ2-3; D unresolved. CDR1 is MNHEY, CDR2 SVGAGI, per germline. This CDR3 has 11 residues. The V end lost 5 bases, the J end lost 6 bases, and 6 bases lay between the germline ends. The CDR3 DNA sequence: TGTGCCAGCAGTCCCGGGGATACGCAGTATTTT. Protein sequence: CASSPGDTQYF.

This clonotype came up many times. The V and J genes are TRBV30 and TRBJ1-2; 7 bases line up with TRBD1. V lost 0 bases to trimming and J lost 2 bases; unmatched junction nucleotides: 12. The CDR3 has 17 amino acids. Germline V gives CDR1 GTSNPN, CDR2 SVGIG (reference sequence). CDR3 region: CAWSVLPDRVLNYGYTF. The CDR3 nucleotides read TGTGCCTGGAGTGTACTGCCCGACAGGGTACTGAACTATGGCTACACCTTC.

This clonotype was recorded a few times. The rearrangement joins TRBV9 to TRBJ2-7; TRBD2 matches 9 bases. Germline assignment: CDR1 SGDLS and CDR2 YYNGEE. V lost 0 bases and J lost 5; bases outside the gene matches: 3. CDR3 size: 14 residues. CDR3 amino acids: CASSVVSGSNEQYF. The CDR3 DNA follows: TGTGCCAGCAGCGTAGTTAGCGGGAGTAACGAGCAGTACTTC. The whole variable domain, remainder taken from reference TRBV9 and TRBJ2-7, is DSGVTQTPKHLITATGQRVTLRCSPRSGDLSVYWYQQSLDQGLQFLIQYYNGEERAKGNILERFSAQQFPDLHSELNLSSLELGDSALYFCASSVVSGSNEQYFGPGTRLTVT.

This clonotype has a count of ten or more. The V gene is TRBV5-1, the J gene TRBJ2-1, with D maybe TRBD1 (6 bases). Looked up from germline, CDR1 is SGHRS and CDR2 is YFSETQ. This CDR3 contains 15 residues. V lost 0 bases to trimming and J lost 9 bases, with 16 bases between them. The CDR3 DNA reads TGCGCCAGCAGCTTGGGGGGAACAGGGCCGACTGAGCAGTTCTTC. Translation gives CASSLGGTGPTEQFF. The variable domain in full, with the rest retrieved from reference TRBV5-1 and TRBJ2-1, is KAGVTQTPRYLIKTRGQQVTLSCSPISGHRSVSWYQQTPGQGLQFLFEYFSETQRNKGNFPGRFSGRQFSNSRSEMNVSTLELGDSALYLCASSLGGTGPTEQFFGPGTRLTVL.

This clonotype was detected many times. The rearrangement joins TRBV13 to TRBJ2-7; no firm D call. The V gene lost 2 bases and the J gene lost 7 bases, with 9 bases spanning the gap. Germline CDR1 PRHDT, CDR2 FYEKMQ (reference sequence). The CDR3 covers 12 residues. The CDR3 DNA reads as TGTGCCAGCAGCTTAAAGCTCAGGGAGCAGTACTTC. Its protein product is CASSLKLREQYF.

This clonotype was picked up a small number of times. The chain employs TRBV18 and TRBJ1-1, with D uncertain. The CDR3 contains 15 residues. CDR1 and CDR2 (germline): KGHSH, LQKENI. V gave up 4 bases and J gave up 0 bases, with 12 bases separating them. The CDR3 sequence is CASSQTVNMNTEAFF. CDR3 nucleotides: TGTGCCAGCTCACAAACAGTGAACATGAACACTGAAGCTTTCTTT.

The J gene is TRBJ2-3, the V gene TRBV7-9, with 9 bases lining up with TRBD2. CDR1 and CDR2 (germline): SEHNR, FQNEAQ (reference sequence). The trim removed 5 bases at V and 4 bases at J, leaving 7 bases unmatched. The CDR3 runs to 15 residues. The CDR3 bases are TGTGCCAGCAGCCAAAGCGGGAGGAGGGCAGATACGCAGTATTTT. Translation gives CASSQSGRRADTQYF.

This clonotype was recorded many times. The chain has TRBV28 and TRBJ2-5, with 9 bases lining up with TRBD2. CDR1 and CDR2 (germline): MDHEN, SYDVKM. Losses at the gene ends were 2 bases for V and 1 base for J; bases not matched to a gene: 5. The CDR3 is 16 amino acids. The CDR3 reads CASSLGGLAIQETQYF. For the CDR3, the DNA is TGTGCCAGCAGTTTAGGGGGACTAGCTATCCAAGAGACCCAGTACTTC.

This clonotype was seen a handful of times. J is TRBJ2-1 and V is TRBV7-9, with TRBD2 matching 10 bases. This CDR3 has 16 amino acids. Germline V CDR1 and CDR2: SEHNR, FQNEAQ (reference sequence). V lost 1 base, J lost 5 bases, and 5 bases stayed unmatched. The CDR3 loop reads CASSLGTSGNHNEQFF. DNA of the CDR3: TGTGCCAGCAGCTTAGGGACTAGCGGTAACCACAATGAGCAGTTCTTC.

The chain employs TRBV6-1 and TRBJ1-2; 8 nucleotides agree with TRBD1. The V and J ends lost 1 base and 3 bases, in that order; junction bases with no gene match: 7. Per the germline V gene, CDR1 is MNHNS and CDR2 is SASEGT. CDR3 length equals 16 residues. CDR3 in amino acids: CASSEEGGQGHYGYTF. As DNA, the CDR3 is TGTGCCAGCAGTGAAGAGGGCGGACAGGGCCACTATGGCTACACCTTC.

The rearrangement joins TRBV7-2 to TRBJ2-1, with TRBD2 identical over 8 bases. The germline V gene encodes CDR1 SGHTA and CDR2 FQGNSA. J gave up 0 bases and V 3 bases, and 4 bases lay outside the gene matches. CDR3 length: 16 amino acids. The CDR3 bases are TGTGCCAGCAGCTTCGGCGGGAGGCCCTCCTACAATGAGCAGTTCTTC. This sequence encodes CASSFGGRPSYNEQFF.

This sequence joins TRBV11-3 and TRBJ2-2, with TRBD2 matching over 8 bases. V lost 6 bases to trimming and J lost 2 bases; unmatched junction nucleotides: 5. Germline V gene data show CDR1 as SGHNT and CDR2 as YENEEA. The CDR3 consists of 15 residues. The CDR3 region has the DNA TGTGCCAGCAGACCAAGCGGGGGTAACACCGGGGAGCTGTTTTTT. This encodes CASRPSGGNTGELFF.

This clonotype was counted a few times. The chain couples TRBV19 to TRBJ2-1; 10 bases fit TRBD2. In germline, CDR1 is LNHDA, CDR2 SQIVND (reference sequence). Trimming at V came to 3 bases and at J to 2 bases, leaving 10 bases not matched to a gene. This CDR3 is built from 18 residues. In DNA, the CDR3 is TGTGCCAGTAGTATCCAGTTTGAGAGCGGGAGGGCCTACAATGAGCAGTTCTTC. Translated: CASSIQFESGRAYNEQFF. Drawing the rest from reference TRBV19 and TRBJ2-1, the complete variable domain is DGGITQSPKYLFRKEGQNVTLSCEQNLNHDAMYWYRQDPGQGLRLIYYSQIVNDFQKGDIAEGYSVSREKKESFPLTVTSAQKNPTAFYLCASSIQFESGRAYNEQFFGPGTRLTVL.

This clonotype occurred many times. The CDR3 DNA reads as TGTGCCAGCAGCTCGGGACAGGTGGGGACCGGGGAGCTGTTTTTT. Protein sequence: CASSSGQVGTGELFF. The V call is TRBV6-1, the J call TRBJ2-2; 8 bases are a match to TRBD1. Germline V CDR1 and CDR2: MNHNS, SASEGT. The junction had 8 bases not matched to a gene; V was cut back by 6 bases and J by 5 bases. The length of the CDR3 is 15 residues.

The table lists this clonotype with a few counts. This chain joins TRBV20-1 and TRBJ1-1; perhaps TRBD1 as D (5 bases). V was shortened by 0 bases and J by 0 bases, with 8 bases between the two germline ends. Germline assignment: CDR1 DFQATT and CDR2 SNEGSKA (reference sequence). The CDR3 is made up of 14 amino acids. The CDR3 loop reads CSARDYRLNTEAFF. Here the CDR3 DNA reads TGCAGTGCTAGAGATTACAGGTTGAACACTGAAGCTTTCTTT.

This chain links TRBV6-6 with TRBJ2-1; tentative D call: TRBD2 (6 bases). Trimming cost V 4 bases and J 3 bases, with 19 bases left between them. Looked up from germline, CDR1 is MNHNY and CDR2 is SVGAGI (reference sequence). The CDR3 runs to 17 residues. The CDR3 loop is CASSLAQVRDFYNEQFF. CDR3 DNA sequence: TGTGCCAGCAGTTTAGCACAGGTTCGGGACTTCTACAATGAGCAGTTCTTC.

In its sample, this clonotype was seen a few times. CDR3 in DNA: TGCGCCAGCAGTGAGAATTTAGGTTTCACAGATACGCAGTATTTT. Translation: CASSENLGFTDTQYF. The rearrangement links TRBV10-1 to TRBJ2-3; D gene uncertain. The germline CDR1 and CDR2 sequences are WNHNN and SYGVQD (reference sequence). V was cut by 2 bases and J by 2 bases, with 11 bases left in between. This CDR3 spans 15 amino acids.

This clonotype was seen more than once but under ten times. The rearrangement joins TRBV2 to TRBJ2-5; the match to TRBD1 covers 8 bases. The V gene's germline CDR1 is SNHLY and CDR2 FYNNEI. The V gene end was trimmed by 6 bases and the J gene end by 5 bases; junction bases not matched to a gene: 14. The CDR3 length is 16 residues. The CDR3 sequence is CASRRDATGARETQYF. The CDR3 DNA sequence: TGTGCCAGCAGGAGGGACGCGACAGGGGCCCGGGAGACCCAGTACTTC.

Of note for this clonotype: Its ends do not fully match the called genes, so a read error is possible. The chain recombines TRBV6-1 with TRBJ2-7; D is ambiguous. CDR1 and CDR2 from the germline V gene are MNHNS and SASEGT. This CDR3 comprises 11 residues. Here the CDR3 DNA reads TGCGCCTCAATAATCAGATACGAGCAGTACTTC. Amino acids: CASIIRYEQYF.

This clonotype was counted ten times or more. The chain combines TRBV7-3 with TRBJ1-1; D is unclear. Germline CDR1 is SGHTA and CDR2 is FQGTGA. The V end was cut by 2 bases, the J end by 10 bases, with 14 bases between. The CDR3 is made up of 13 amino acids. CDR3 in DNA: TGTGCCAGCAGCTTATTGGAGGCCACCCCAGCTTTCTTT. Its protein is CASSLLEATPAFF.

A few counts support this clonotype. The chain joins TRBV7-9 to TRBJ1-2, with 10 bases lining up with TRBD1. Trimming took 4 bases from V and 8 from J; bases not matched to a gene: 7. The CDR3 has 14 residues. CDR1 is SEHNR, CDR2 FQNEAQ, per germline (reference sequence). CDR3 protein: CASSSAGTGDGYTF. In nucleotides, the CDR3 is TGTGCCAGCAGCTCCGCCGGGACAGGGGACGGCTACACCTTC.

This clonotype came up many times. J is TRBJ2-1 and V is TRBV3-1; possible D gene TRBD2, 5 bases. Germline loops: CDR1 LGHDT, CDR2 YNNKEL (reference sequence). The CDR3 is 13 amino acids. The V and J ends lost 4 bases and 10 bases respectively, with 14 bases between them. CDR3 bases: TGTGCCAGCAGCCCACAACTAGTCTGGGAGCAGTTCTTC. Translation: CASSPQLVWEQFF.

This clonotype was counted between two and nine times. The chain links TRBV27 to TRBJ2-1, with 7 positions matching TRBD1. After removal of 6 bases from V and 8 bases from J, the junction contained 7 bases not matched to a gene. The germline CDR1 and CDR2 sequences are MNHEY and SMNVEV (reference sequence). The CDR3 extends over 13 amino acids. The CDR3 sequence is CASRETGKDEQFF. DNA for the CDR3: TGTGCCAGCAGGGAGACAGGGAAGGATGAGCAGTTCTTC.